This TCR beta chain comes out of a study of spatial heterogeneity in lung cancer. About the research overall: Compared with alpha-chain sequences, beta-chain sequences were consistently detected in greater numbers. A T cell module score from matched bulk RNA-seq correlated strongly with TCR transcript counts in tumor regions. Findings and caveats of the study: The study found that expanded intratumoral alpha and beta TCR counts tracked tumor mutation counts.

As to time point: sample taken at primary tumor resection. The CDR3 has 13 amino acids. V was trimmed by 6 bases and J by 0 bases, leaving 8 bases between them. The germline CDR1 and CDR2 sequences are DFQATT and SNEGSKA (reference sequence). This clonotype is classed as medium-sized. Antigen: not known. This beta chain is off target for a library built for alpha chains, so its abundance means little. Unique molecular identifiers, one per molecule, were present on every TCR cDNA molecule. TCRdb itself ran the 5' RACE reads through MiXCR, one entry per CDR3 protein. In the table there are approximately 9,500 distinct CDR3 sequences, around 12% of which are singletons.

The V and J genes are TRBV20-1 and TRBJ2-2; D not certain. The sequence derives from a male donor with early-stage non-small cell lung cancer. The sample was lung tumor tissue, taken at surgery. In nucleotides, the CDR3 is TGCAGTGCGGGTGGCGCGAACACCGGGGAGCTGTTTTTT. Its protein product is CSAGGANTGELFF.